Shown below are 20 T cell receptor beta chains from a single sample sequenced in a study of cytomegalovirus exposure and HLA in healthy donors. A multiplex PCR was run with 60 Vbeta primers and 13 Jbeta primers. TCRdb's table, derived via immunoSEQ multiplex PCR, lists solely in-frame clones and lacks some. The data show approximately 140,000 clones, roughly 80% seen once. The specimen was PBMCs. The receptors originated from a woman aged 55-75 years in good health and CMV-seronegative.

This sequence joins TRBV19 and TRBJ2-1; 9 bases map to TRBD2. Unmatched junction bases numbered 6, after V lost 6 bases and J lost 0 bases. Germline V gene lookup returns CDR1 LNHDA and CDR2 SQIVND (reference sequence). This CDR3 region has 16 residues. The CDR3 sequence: CASSNELAGSYNEQFF. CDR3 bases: TGTGCCAGTAGCAATGAACTAGCGGGCTCCTACAATGAGCAGTTCTTC.

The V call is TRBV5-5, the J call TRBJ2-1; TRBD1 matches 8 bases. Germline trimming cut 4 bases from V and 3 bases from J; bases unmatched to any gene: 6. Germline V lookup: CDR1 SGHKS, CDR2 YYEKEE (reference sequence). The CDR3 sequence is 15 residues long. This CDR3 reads CASSPDRGHYNEQFF. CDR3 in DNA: TGTGCCAGCAGCCCTGACAGGGGACACTACAATGAGCAGTTCTTC.

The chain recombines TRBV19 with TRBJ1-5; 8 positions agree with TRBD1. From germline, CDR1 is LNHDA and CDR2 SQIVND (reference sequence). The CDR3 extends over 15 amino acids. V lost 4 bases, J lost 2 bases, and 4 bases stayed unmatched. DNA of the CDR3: TGTGCCAGTAGTACCAGGGGGCCTCGCAATCAGCCCCAGCATTTT. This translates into CASSTRGPRNQPQHF.

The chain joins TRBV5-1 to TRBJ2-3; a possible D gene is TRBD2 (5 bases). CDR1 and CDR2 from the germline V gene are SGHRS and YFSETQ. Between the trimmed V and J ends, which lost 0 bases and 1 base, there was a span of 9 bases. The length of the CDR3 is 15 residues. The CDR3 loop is CASSLGQRGTDTQYF. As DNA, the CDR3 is TGCGCCAGCAGCTTGGGTCAGAGGGGCACAGATACGCAGTATTTT.

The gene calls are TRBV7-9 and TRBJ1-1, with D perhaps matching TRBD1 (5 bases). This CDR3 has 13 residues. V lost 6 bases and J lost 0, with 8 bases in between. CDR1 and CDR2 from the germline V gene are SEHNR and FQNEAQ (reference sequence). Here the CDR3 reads CASREGMNTEAFF. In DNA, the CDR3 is TGTGCCAGCAGGGAGGGGATGAACACTGAAGCTTTCTTT.

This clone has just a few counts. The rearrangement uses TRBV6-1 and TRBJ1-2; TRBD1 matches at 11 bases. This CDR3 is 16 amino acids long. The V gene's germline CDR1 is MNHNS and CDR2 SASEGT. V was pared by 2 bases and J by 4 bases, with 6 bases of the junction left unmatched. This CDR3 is CASSESRTGGGYGYTF. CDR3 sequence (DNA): TGTGCCAGCAGTGAATCTCGGACAGGGGGCGGCTATGGCTACACCTTC.

The CDR3 DNA is TGTGCCAGCTCAGTTTCCGGGACAGGGAACACTGAAGCTTTCTTT. Translated: CASSVSGTGNTEAFF. V and J are TRBV18 and TRBJ1-1; 8 bases are a match to TRBD1. The CDR3 runs to 15 residues. V shed 5 bases and J 1 base; nucleotides not matched to a gene: 6. Germline V gene lookup returns CDR1 KGHSH and CDR2 LQKENI.

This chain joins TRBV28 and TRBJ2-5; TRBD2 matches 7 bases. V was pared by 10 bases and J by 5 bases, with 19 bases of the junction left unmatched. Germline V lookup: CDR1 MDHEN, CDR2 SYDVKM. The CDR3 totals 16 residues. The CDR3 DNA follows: TGTGCCACCGAGTGGGGGGGGAGGGTTGGGCACGAGACCCAGTACTTC. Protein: CATEWGGRVGHETQYF.

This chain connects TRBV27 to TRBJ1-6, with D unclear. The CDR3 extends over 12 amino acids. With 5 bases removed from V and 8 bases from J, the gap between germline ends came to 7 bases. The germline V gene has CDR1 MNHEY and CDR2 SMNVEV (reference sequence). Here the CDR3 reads CASSVGHSPLHF. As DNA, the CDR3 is TGTGCCAGCAGTGTGGGCCATTCACCCCTCCACTTT.

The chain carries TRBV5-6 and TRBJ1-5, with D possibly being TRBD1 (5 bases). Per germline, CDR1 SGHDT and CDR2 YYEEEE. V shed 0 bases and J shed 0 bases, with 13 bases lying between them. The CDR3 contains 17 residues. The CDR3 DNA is TGTGCCAGCAGCTTGGGGACCGGGGACTATAGCAATCAGCCCCAGCATTTT. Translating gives CASSLGTGDYSNQPQHF.

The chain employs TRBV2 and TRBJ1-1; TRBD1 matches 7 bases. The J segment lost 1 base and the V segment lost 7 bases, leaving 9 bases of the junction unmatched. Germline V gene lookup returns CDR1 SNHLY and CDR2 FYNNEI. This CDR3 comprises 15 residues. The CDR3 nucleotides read TGTGCCAGCACCGGGGCAGGGGGTCGGAACACTGAAGCTTTCTTT. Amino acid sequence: CASTGAGGRNTEAFF.

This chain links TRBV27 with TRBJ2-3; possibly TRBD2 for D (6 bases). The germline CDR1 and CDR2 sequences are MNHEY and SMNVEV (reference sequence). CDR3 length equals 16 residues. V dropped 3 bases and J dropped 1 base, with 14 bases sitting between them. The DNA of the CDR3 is TGTGCCAGCAGTTTTCCGGGGGACGACGGCACAGATACGCAGTATTTT. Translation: CASSFPGDDGTDTQYF.

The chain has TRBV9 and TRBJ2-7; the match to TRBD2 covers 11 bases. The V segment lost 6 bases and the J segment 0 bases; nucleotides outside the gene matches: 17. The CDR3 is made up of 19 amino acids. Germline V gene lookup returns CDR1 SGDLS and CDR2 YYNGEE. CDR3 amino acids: CASKGRGLAEPFFSYEQYF. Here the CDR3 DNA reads TGTGCCAGCAAGGGTAGGGGACTAGCGGAACCCTTTTTCTCCTACGAGCAGTACTTC.

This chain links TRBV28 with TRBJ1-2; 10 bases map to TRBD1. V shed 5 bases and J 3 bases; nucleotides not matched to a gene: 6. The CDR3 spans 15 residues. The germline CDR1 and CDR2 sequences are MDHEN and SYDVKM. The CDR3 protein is CASSVPGQGHYGYTF. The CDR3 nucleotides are TGTGCCAGCAGTGTTCCGGGACAGGGGCACTATGGCTACACCTTC.

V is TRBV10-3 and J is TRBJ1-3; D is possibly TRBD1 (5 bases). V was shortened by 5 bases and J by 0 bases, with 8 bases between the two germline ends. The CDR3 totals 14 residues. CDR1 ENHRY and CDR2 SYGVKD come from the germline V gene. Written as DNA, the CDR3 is TGTGCCATCAGTAACAGGTCCTCTGGAAACACCATATATTTT. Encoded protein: CAISNRSSGNTIYF.

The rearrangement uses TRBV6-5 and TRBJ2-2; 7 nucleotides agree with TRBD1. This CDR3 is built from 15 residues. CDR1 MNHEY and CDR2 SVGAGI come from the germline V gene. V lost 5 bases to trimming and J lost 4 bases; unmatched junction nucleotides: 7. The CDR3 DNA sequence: TGTGCCAGCAGTGCTACAGGGGTTAGCACCGGGGAGCTGTTTTTT. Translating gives CASSATGVSTGELFF.

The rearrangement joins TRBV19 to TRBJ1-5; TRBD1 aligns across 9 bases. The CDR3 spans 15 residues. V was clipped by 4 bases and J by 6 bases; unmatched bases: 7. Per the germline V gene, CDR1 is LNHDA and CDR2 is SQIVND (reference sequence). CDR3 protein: CASSKTGGWGQPQHF. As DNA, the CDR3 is TGTGCCAGTAGTAAAACAGGGGGCTGGGGTCAGCCCCAGCATTTT.

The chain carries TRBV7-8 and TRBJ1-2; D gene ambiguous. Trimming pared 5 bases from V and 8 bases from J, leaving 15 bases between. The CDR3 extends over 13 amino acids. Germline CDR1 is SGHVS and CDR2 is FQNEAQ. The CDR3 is CASSDPAGNGYTF. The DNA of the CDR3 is TGTGCCAGCAGCGATCCCGCGGGAAACGGCTACACCTTC.

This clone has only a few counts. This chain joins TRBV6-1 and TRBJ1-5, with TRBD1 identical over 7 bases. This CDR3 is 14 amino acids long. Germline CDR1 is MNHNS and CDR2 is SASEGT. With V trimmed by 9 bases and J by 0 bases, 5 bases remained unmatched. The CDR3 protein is CASDRDYSNQPQHF. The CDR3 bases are TGTGCCAGTGACAGGGATTATAGCAATCAGCCCCAGCATTTT.

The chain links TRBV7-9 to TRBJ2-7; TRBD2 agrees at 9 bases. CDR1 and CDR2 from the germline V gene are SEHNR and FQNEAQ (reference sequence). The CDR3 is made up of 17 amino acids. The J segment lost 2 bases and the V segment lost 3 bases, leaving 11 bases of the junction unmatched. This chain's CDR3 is CASSFLDRVAGAYEQYF. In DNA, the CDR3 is TGTGCCAGCAGCTTCCTCGATAGGGTAGCGGGAGCCTACGAGCAGTACTTC.